This T cell receptor beta chain was sequenced for a study of T cell changes during pregnancy in multiple sclerosis. The method was immunoSEQ multiplex PCR; TCRdb's version includes in-frame clones alone and lacks a portion of them. The profile covers just under 65,000 clones, with roughly 92% appearing a single time and 3.2% taken by the ten largest. The sequencing used CD8+ T cells from peripheral blood mononuclear cells, collected in the second trimester of pregnancy. This receptor was obtained from a female donor with multiple sclerosis, enrolled in a pregnancy study.

This CDR3 reads CASSYGLQVMNTEAFF. The CDR3, as DNA: TGTGCCAGCAGTTATGGGCTACAGGTAATGAACACTGAAGCTTTCTTT. The chain carries TRBV5-4 and TRBJ1-1, with TRBD1 as a possible D gene (5 bases). This CDR3 comprises 16 residues. V lost 5 bases and J 0 bases, leaving 17 bases between the germline ends. The germline V gene has CDR1 SGHNT and CDR2 YYREEE (reference sequence).